This T cell receptor beta chain emerged from a study of T-cell reconstitution after alpha-beta-depleted transplantation in children. V was cut by 0 bases and J by 9 bases, with 16 bases left in between. This CDR3 spans 15 amino acids. Germline V lookup: CDR1 SGHRS, CDR2 YFSETQ. For TCRbeta, the library was prepared with unique molecular identifiers. TCRdb analysed the PCR reads with MiXCR anew, one entry per CDR3 protein. The table shows about half a million distinct CDR3 sequences, with around an eighth occurring only once. The chain recombines TRBV5-1 with TRBJ2-4, with D perhaps TRBD1 (5 bases). Sequencing used PBMCs from the stem cell graft donor, obtained from the stem cell graft. The TCR originated in a human donor who donated a stem cell graft to a child with combined immunodeficiency. CDR3 coding DNA: TGCGCCAGCAGCTTGGGTACTGGGGCAAGGGCCATTCAGTACTTC. Translating it yields CASSLGTGARAIQYF.